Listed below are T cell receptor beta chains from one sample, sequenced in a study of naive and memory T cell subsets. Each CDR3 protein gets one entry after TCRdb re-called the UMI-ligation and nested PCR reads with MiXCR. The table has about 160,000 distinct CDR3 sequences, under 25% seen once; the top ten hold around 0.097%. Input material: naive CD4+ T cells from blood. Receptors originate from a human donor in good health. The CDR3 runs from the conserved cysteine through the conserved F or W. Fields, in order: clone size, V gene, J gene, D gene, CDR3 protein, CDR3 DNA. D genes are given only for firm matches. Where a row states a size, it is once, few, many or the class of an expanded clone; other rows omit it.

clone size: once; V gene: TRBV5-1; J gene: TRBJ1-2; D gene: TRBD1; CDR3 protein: CASSTQGAPNYGYTF; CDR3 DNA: TGCGCCAGCAGTACTCAGGGGGCGCCCAACTATGGCTACACCTTC
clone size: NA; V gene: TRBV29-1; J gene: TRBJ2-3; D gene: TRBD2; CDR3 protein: CSVSLAADTQYF; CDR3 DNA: TGCAGCGTTAGTCTAGCGGCAGATACGCAGTATTTT
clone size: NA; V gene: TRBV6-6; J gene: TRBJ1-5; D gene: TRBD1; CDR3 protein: CASRGTGGMGNQPQHF; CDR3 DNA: TGTGCCAGCAGAGGGACAGGGGGAATGGGTAATCAGCCCCAGCATTTT
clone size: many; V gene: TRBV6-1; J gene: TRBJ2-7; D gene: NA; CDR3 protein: CASSEGYHEQYF; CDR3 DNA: TGTGCCAGCAGTGAAGGCTACCACGAGCAGTACTTC
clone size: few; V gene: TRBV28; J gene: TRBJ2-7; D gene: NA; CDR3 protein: CASSPTGWSSYEQYF; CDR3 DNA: TGTGCCAGCAGTCCCACAGGGTGGAGCTCCTACGAGCAGTACTTC
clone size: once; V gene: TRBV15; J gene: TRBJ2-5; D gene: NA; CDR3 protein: CATSRDQAGSQETQYF; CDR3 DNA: TGTGCCACCAGCAGAGATCAGGCGGGGTCCCAAGAGACCCAGTACTTC
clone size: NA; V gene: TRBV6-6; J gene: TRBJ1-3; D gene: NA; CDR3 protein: CASRDWGGQEGNTIYF; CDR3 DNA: TGTGCCAGCAGGGATTGGGGAGGCCAGGAAGGAAACACCATATATTTT
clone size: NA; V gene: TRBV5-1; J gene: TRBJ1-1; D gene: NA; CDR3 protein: CASSSSYSNTEAFF; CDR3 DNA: TGCGCCAGCAGCTCCTCGTATTCCAACACTGAAGCTTTCTTT
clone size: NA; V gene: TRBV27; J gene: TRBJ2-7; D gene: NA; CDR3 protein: CASKATYSYEQYF; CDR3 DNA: TGTGCCAGCAAAGCGACTTACTCCTACGAGCAGTACTTC
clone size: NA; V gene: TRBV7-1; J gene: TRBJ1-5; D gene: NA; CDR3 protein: CASSDLFGPSNQPQHF; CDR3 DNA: TGTGCCAGCAGCGACCTGTTCGGGCCTAGCAATCAGCCCCAGCATTTT
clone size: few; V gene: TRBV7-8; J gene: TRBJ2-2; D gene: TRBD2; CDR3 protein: CASSLNRLAGDTGELFF; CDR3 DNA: TGTGCCAGCAGCCTTAACCGCCTAGCGGGAGACACCGGGGAGCTGTTTTTT
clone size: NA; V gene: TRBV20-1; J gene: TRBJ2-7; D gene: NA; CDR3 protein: CSARAPGTSLGEQYF; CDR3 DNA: TGCAGTGCTAGAGCTCCCGGGACTTCCTTAGGGGAGCAGTACTTC
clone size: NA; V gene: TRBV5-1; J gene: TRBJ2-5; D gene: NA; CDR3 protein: CASRWEPGRETQYF; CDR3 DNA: TGCGCCAGCAGATGGGAGCCTGGTCGAGAGACCCAGTACTTC
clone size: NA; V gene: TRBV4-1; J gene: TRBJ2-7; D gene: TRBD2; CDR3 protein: CASSQGVAGTYEQYF; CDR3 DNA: TGCGCCAGCAGCCAAGGGGTAGCGGGAACCTACGAGCAGTACTTC
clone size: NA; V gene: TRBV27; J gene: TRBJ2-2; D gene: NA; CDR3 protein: CASSSQRANTGELFF; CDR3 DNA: TGTGCCAGCAGTTCCCAGAGAGCGAACACCGGGGAGCTGTTTTTT
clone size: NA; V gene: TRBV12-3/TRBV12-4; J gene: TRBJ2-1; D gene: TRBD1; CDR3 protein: CASSPEQGKLIDEQFF; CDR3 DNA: TGTGCCAGCAGTCCTGAACAGGGGAAGCTTATCGATGAGCAGTTCTTC
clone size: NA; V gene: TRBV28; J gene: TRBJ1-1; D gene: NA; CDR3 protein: CASSLRGEAFF; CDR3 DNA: TGTGCCAGCAGCCTGAGGGGTGAAGCTTTCTTT
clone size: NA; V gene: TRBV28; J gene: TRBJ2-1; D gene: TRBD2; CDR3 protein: CASSLREGIYNEQFF; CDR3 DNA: TGTGCCAGCAGTTTAAGGGAGGGAATCTACAATGAGCAGTTCTTC
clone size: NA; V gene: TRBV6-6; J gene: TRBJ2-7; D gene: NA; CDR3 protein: CASSYDGASWEQYF; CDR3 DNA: TGTGCCAGCAGTTACGACGGAGCCTCTTGGGAGCAGTACTTC
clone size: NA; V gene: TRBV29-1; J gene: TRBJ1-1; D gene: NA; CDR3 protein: CSVFRPLNTEAFF; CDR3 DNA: TGCAGCGTTTTCCGACCGTTGAACACTGAAGCTTTCTTT
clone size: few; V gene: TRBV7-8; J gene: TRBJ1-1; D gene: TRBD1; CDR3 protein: CASSWTGGTEAFF; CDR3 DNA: TGTGCCAGCAGCTGGACAGGGGGCACTGAAGCTTTCTTT
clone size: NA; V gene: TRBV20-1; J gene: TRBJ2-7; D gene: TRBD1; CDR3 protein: CSARRGTGAYEQYF; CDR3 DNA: TGCAGTGCTAGACGCGGGACAGGGGCCTACGAGCAGTACTTC
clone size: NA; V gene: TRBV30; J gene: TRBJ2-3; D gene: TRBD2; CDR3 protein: CAWSATGTRTDTQYF; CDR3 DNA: TGTGCCTGGAGTGCCACTGGGACTAGAACAGATACGCAGTATTTT
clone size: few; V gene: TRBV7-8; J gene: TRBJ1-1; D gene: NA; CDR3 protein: CASSLAHGRGRSTEAFF; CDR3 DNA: TGTGCCAGCAGCTTAGCCCATGGAAGAGGCCGCAGCACTGAAGCTTTCTTT
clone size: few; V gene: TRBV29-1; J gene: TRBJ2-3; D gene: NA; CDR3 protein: CSDWRGRRADTQYF; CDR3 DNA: TGCAGCGACTGGCGGGGGCGAAGGGCAGATACGCAGTATTTT
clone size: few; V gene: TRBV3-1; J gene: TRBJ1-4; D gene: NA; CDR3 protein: CASSPSNGATNEKLFF; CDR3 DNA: TGTGCCAGCAGCCCCAGCAATGGTGCAACTAATGAAAAACTGTTTTTT
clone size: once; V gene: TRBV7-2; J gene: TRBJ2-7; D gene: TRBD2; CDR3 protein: CASTIQGLRTYEQYF; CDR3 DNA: TGTGCCAGCACCATCCAGGGACTACGGACCTACGAGCAGTACTTC
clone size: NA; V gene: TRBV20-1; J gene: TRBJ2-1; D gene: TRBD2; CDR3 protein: CSASPLLAGPYNEQFF; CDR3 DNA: TGCAGTGCTAGCCCATTACTAGCGGGCCCGTACAATGAGCAGTTCTTC
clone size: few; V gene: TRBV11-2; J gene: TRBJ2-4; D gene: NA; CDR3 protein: CASSLDRGLAKNIQYF; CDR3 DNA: TGTGCCAGCAGCTTAGACAGAGGACTAGCCAAAAACATTCAGTACTTC
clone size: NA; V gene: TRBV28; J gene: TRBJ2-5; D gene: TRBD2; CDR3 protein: CASSLFPSGKRETQYF; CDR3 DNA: TGTGCCAGCAGTTTATTCCCTAGCGGGAAGCGTGAGACCCAGTACTTC
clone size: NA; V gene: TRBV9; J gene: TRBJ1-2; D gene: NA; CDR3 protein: CASSSDRGYTF; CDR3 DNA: TGTGCCAGCAGCTCTGACCGTGGCTACACCTTC
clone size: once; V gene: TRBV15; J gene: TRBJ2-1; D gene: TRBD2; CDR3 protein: CATTRGAGEGYNEQFF; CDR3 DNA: TGTGCCACCACCCGGGGAGCGGGAGAAGGGTACAATGAGCAGTTCTTC
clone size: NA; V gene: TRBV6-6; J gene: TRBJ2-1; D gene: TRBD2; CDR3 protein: CASRPGLAGGDEQFF; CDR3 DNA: TGTGCCAGCAGACCGGGACTAGCGGGAGGGGATGAGCAGTTCTTC
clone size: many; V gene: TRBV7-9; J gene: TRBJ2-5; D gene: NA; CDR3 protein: CASSPARQGSGETQYF; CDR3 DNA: TGTGCCAGCAGTCCTGCCCGCCAGGGATCGGGAGAGACCCAGTACTTC
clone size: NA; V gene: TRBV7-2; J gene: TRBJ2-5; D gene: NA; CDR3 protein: CASSLPLQETQYF; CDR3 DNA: TGTGCCAGCAGCTTACCCCTGCAAGAGACCCAGTACTTC
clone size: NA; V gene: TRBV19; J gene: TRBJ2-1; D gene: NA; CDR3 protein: CASSIAASRMSSYNEQFF; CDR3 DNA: TGTGCCAGTAGTATAGCGGCTTCCAGGATGAGCTCCTACAATGAGCAGTTCTTC
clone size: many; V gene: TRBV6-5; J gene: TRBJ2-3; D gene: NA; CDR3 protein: CASKDPVGDTQYF; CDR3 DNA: TGTGCCAGCAAGGACCCCGTAGGGGATACGCAGTATTTT
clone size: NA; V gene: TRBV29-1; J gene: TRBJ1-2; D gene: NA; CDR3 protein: CSVAQGGGLGYTF; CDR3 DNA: TGCAGCGTCGCCCAGGGAGGGGGGCTTGGCTACACCTTC
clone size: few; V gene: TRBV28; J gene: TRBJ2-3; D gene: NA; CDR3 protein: CASTRPYGTSTDTQYF; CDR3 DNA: TGTGCCAGCACTCGCCCGTATGGGACTAGCACAGATACGCAGTATTTT
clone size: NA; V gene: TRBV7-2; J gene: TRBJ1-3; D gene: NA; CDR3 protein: CASSLSLDTIYF; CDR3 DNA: TGTGCCAGCAGCTTATCCTTAGACACCATATATTTT
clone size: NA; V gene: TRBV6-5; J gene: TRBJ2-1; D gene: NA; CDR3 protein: CASSLLPVYNEQFF; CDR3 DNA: TGTGCCAGCAGTCTGTTGCCAGTCTACAATGAGCAGTTCTTC
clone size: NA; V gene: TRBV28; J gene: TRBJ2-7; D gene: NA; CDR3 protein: CASSLQGLAGRSYEQYF; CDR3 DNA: TGTGCCAGCAGTTTACAGGGCCTTGCGGGACGCTCCTACGAGCAGTACTTC
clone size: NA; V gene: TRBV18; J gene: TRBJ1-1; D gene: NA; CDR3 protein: CASSPLEVAFF; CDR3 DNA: TGTGCCAGCTCACCCCTCGAGGTAGCTTTCTTT